Listed here is a single TCR beta chain. A much larger clone differs from this one at a single base, so this may be a read error. The sample is drawn from a study of blood T cells in healthy people across ages. A second PCR, run for roughly 7 to 12 cycles, used a sample-barcoded 5' primer plus a J-beta primer mix. TCRdb re-derived calls from the 5' RACE reads in MiXCR, one entry per CDR3 protein. The sample shows around 870,000 distinct CDR3 sequences, 29% of them seen only once. This CDR3 is built from 13 residues. Germline lookup yields CDR1 LNHNV and CDR2 YYDKDF (reference sequence). Material for sequencing was blood. The chain is built from TRBV15 and TRBJ1-2; D unclear. The receptor was derived from a woman at least 80 years old in good health. CDR3 residues: CATSRDINYDYTF. The CDR3 bases are TGTGCCACCAGCAGAGACATTAACTATGACTACACCTTC.